The clone carrying this T cell receptor (beta chain) was detected only a few times. Its matching antigen is unknown. This entry belongs to a study of immune evolution from preneoplasia to lung adenocarcinoma. Background on the study: HLA loss of heterozygosity: under 7.5% AIS, about 15% MIA, roughly 30% ADC, none AAH. Study-level results: From normal lung to invasive adenocarcinoma, top clone frequencies appeared to decrease.

TCRdb's table, derived via immunoSEQ multiplex PCR, lists solely in-frame clones and lacks some. The sample records 15,000 or so clones, about 88% being singletons. After pathologic assessment, macro-dissection selected premalignant or tumor cells for extraction. Trimming removed 0 bases from V and 0 bases from J, with 12 bases in between. CDR1 MGHRA and CDR2 YSYEKL come from the germline V gene. The CDR3 has 17 residues. This clonotype was sampled from a person aged 65 to 85 with invasive lung adenocarcinoma. The rearrangement joins TRBV4-1 to TRBJ2-1, with a weak D call TRBD2 (5 bases). Specimen: FFPE invasive lung adenocarcinoma tissue. CDR3 nucleotide sequence: TGCGCCAGCAGCCAAGATCGGGAAATTCCCTCCTACAATGAGCAGTTCTTC. It codes for CASSQDREIPSYNEQFF.